This T cell receptor (beta chain) was recorded in a study of brain T cells in children with intractable seizures. Study findings and constraints: Only CDR3 sequence similarity suggested viral specificity, without known HCMV serostatus. Pre-surgery blood may have been undersampled, hiding some clones.

Trimming took off 5 bases at V and 0 bases at J, with 11 bases between the two ends. The germline CDR1 and CDR2 sequences are SGDLS and YYNGEE. This CDR3 region has 15 residues. Method: immunoSEQ multiplex PCR; TCRdb's copy keeps in-frame clones and lacks some. Of under 400,000 clones listed, over 85% are singletons. Remarks on this clone: The antigen remains unidentified.

Time point of the sample: blood from clinic visit 5 months post-surgery; TSC patient then seizure free. Sequencing was limited to surgery cases with top T cell transcript signatures in brain tissue. Patients received at least one anti-epileptic drug before surgery. The input for sequencing was peripheral blood, taken about 5 months after surgery. This sequence originates from a boy younger than two with tuberous sclerosis and intractable seizures. The chain carries TRBV9 and TRBJ1-4; no clear D gene. The DNA of the CDR3 is TGTGCCAGCAGTGCGGACGTTGCAACTAATGAAAAACTGTTTTTT. It codes for CASSADVATNEKLFF.